The 2 T cell receptor beta chains given below trace back to one sample, sequenced in a study of technical replicates of blood from a handful of donors. Generated by immunoSEQ multiplex PCR, the TCRdb table keeps only in-frame clones and is missing some. This sample carries roughly 79,000 clones, approximately 75% of them seen once, and the ten largest clones take around 3.9%. The sequenced material came from PBMCs. The origin of the receptors is a human donor in good health. Some clones in this sample may be carry-over from other donors' samples.

The J gene is TRBJ2-2, the V gene TRBV4-1, with a tentative D call TRBD2 (5 bases). Germline CDR1 and CDR2: MGHRA and YSYEKL. Trimming cost V 0 bases and J 5 bases, with 16 bases left between them. The CDR3 totals 17 residues. In nucleotides, the CDR3 is TGCGCCAGCAGCCAAGACCCGGGGATAGGGTTAACCGGGGAGCTGTTTTTT. Translation: CASSQDPGIGLTGELFF.

This chain links TRBV6-5 with TRBJ1-5, with TRBD1 matching over 7 bases. V trimming: 6 bases; J trimming: 4 bases; junction bases outside the gene matches: 9. Germline V gives CDR1 MNHEY, CDR2 SVGAGI. The CDR3 has 15 amino acids. The DNA for the CDR3 is TGTGCCAGCAGCCAACAGGGGTCTCCTAATCAGCCCCAGCATTTT. Its translation is CASSQQGSPNQPQHF.